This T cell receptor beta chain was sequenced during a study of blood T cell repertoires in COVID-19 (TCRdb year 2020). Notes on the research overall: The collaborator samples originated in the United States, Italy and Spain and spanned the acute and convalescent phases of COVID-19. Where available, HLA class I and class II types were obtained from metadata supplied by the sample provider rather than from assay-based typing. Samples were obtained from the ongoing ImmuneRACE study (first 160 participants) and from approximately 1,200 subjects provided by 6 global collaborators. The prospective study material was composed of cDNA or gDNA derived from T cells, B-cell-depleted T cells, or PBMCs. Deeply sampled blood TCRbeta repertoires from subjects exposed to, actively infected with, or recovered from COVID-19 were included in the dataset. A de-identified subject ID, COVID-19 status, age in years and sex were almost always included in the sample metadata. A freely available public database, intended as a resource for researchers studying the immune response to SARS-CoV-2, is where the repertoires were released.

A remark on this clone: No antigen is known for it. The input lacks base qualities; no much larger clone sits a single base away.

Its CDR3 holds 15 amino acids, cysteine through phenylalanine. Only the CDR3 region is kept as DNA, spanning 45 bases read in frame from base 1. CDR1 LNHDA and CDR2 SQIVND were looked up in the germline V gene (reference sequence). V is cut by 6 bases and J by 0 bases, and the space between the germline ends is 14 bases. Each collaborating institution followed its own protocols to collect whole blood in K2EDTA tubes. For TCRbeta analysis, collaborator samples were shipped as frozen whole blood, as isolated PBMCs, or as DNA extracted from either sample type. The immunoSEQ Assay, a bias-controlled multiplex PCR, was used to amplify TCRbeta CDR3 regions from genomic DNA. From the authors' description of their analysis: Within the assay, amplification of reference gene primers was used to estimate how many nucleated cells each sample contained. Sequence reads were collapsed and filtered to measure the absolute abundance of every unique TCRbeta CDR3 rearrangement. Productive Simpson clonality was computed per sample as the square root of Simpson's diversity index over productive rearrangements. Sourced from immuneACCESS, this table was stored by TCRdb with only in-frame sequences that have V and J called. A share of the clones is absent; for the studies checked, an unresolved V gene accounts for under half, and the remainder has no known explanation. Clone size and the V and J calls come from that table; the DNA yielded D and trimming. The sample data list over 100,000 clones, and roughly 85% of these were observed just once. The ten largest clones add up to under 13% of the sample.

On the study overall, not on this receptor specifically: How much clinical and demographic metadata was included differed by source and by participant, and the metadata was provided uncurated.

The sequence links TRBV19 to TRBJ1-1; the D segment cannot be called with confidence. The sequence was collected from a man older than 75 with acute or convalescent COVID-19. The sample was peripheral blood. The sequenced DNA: TGTGCCAGTAGCAGGTCCACAAACTTGAACACTGAAGCTTTCTTT. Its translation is CASSRSTNLNTEAFF.